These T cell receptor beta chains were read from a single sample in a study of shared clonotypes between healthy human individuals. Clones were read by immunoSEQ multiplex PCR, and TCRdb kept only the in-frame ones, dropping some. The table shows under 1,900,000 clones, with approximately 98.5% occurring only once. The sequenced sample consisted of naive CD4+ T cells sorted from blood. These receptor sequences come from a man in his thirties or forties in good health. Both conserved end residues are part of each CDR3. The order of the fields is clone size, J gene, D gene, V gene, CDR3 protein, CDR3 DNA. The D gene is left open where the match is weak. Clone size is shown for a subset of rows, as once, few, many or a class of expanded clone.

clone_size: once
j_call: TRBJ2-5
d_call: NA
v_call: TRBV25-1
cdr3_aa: CASGAGQRIETQYF
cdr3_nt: TGTGCCAGCGGGGCCGGCCAGAGAATAGAGACCCAGTACTTC

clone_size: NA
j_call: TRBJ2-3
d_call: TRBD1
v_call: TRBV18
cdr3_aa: CASSPPKRQGTDTQYF
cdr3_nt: TGTGCCAGCTCACCACCGAAGAGACAGGGAACAGATACGCAGTATTTT

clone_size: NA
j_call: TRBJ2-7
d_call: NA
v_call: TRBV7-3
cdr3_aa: CASSLTGGRPSYEQYF
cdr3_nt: TGTGCCAGCAGCTTAACAGGTGGGAGGCCCTCCTACGAGCAGTACTTC

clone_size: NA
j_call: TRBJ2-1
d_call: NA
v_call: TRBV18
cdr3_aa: CASSPLARGAAGTPNEQFF
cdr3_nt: TGTGCCAGCTCACCTCTGGCTAGGGGGGCGGCAGGGACACCCAATGAGCAGTTCTTC

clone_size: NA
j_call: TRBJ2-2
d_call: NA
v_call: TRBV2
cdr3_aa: CASSDSTRLASNTGELFF
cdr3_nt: TGTGCCAGCAGTGATTCGACGAGGCTAGCGAGCAACACCGGGGAGCTGTTTTTT

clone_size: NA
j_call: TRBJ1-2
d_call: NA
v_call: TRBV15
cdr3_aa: CATSPHTDLMAHGYTF
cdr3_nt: TGTGCCACCAGCCCGCACACGGACCTCATGGCTCATGGCTACACCTTC

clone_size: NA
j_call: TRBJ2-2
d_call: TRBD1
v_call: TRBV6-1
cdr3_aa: CASSWTGGGGELFF
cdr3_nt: TGTGCCAGCAGTTGGACAGGGGGCGGCGGGGAGCTGTTTTTT

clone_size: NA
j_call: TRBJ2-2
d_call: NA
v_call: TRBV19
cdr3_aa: CASSGRGRVSGELFF
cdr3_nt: TGTGCCTCCTCGGGGAGGGGGCGCGTTAGCGGGGAGCTGTTTTTT

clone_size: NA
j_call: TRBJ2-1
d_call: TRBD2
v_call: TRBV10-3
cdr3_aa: CAISDPSGSVIYNEQFF
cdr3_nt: TGTGCCATCAGTGACCCTAGCGGGAGTGTGATTTACAATGAGCAGTTCTTC

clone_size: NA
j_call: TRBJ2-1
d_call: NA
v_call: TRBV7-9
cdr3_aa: CASSSGLGDSFFNEQFF
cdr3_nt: TGTGCCAGCAGCTCTGGTTTGGGGGACTCCTTCTTCAATGAGCAGTTCTTC

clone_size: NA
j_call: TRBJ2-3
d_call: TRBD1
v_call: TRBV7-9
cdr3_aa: CASSRLLGQGTDTQYF
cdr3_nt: TGTGCCAGCAGCCGATTACTTGGACAGGGAACAGATACGCAGTATTTT

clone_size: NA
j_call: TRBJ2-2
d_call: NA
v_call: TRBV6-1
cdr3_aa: CASSSLFPGELFF
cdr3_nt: TGTGCCAGCAGCTCTCTTTTTCCCGGGGAGCTGTTTTTT

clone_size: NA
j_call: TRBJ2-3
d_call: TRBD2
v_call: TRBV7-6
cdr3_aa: CASSLEASGITDTQYF
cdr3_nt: TGTGCCAGCAGCTTAGAGGCTAGCGGAATCACAGATACGCAGTATTTT

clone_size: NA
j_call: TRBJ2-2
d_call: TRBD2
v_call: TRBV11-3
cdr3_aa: CASSLGLAGNINTGELFF
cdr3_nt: TGTGCCAGCAGCTTAGGGCTAGCGGGGAATATCAACACCGGGGAGCTGTTTTTT